This T cell receptor (beta chain) appears in the sequencing data of a study of blood T cell repertoires in COVID-19. Germline V CDR1 and CDR2: SGHTA, FQGNSA. The germline V and J ends were trimmed by 1 base and 0 bases, with 13 bases remaining between them. The CDR3 loop spans 18 amino acids. Measured with immunoSEQ multiplex PCR; TCRdb has only the in-frame clones, and not every one. The sample consists of a few hundred thousand clones, 70% to 90% of them appearing once. This TCR was sampled from a woman between 40 and 55 years old who had recovered from COVID-19. Sequenced: PBMCs or T cells enriched from blood (not recorded which). V usage is TRBV7-2 and J usage is TRBJ1-6; D is unclear. The CDR3 spells CASSLGRRTSSYNSPLHF. The DNA for the CDR3 is TGTGCCAGCAGCTTAGGGCGGAGGACGAGCTCCTATAATTCACCCCTCCACTTT.